This TCR beta chain came from a study of spatial heterogeneity in lung cancer. CDR1 and CDR2 (germline): SGHNT, YYREEE (reference sequence). V was pared by 0 bases and J by 2 bases, with 2 bases of the junction left unmatched. The length of the CDR3 is 16 residues. MiXCR, run by TCRdb on the 5' RACE reads, gives a single entry per CDR3 protein. Of tens of thousands of distinct CDR3 sequences detected, less than 9.5% appear once; the ten largest clones hold about a third. Time point described: blood at routine non-recurrence follow-up after resection. Researchers sequenced whole RNA taken from tumor, nontumor lung or frozen PBMC without sorting.

The source was PBMCs, collected at follow-up. The chain recombines TRBV5-4 with TRBJ2-6, with TRBD1 identical over 7 bases. The receptor was isolated from a female donor with early-stage non-small cell lung cancer. The DNA for the CDR3 is TGTGCCAGCAGCTTGGGAGGACAGGCTGGGGCCAACGTCCTGACTTTC. This sequence encodes CASSLGGQAGANVLTF.